What follows is one T cell receptor (beta chain) and its context. Its antigen is currently unknown. 5'RACE template switching built TCR beta cDNA with unique molecular identifiers. Following a re-call of the 5' RACE reads, TCRdb has one entry per CDR3 protein and lacks DNA. The repertoire table contains 150,000 to 200,000 distinct CDR3 sequences. The data are from a study of T cells expressing NK-cell markers. Overall study findings and caveats: For over 5 donors, the dominant NKG2C+ clonotypes made up about 1.0-8% of their CD8+ T cells.

CDR1 is DFQATT and CDR2 is SNEGSKA in the germline V gene (reference sequence). The CDR3 is made up of 15 amino acids. V usage is TRBV20-1 and J usage is TRBJ2-3; there is no DNA to check the TCRdb D call of TRBD2. The sample was blood T cells: a sorted CD56 or NKG2C T cell subset, CD4+ or CD8+ T cells, or bulk PBMC T cells (not recorded which). The sequence was obtained from a woman aged 18-69 years in good health. CDR3: CSARSTSGVTDTQYF.